These T cell receptor beta chains were read from a single sample in a study of OX40 agonist ivuxolimab in advanced cancers. Sequencing used immunoSEQ multiplex PCR; TCRdb keeps in-frame clones, though not all of them. The repertoire consists of approximately 49,000 clones, with about 88% occurring once and the leading ten covering under 2%. Sample: CD4+ or CD8+ T cells sorted from blood, taken in a trial of the OX40 agonist ivuxolimab. Receptors originate from an adult with an advanced solid tumor such as melanoma, head and neck, liver or kidney cancer. The CDR3 runs from the conserved cysteine through the conserved F or W. D genes are given only for firm matches. Clone size is stated in some rows and not others, as once, few, many or a class when expanded.

d_gene	abundance	v_gene	j_gene	CDR3nt	CDR3aa
TRBD2	NA	TRBV9	TRBJ2-1	TGTGCCAGCAGCGTAGAGGGACTAGCGGATGAGCAGTTCTTC	CASSVEGLADEQFF
TRBD1	few	TRBV6-6	TRBJ1-4	TGTGCCAGCAGTTCACAGGGGAAAGAGGGAAAACTGTTTTTT	CASSSQGKEGKLFF
NA	NA	TRBV18	TRBJ1-4	TGTGCCAGCTCACCTCGGACGGCTAATAATGAAAAACTGTTTTTT	CASSPRTANNEKLFF
NA	once	TRBV2	TRBJ2-1	TGTGCCAGCCACCCGGATTACAATGAGCAGTTCTTC	CASHPDYNEQFF
TRBD2	NA	TRBV18	TRBJ2-1	TGTGCCAGCTTTCGACCGGGACTAGCGGGGAATGAGCAGTTCTTC	CASFRPGLAGNEQFF
TRBD2	NA	TRBV13	TRBJ2-2	TGTGCCAGCAGCGATGCTTCCCGACTAGCGGGGGGCGCGAACACCGGGGAGCTGTTTTTT	CASSDASRLAGGANTGELFF
TRBD2	once	TRBV27	TRBJ2-7	TGTGCCAGCGGCCCCCCCGGACTAGCGGGACGCGAGCAGTACTTC	CASGPPGLAGREQYF
NA	NA	TRBV6-5	TRBJ2-5	TGTGCCAGCAGGGGGAACAGGCAAGAGACCCAGTACTTC	CASRGNRQETQYF
TRBD2	NA	TRBV5-4	TRBJ2-1	TGTGCCAGCAGCGAGACTAGCGGGTCCTACAATGAGCAGTTCTTC	CASSETSGSYNEQFF
TRBD1	NA	TRBV7-8	TRBJ2-2	TGTGCCAGCAGCTTAGAAACAGGGGGTTACACCGGGGAGCTGTTTTTT	CASSLETGGYTGELFF
NA	NA	TRBV4-3	TRBJ1-1	TGCGCCAGCAGCCAATCGCTGCCTGGCGAAGCTTTCTTT	CASSQSLPGEAFF
TRBD1	NA	TRBV10-3	TRBJ2-2	TGTGCCATTGGGGACAGGGCGATTTCCACCGGGGAGCTGTTTTTT	CAIGDRAISTGELFF
TRBD1	NA	TRBV18	TRBJ2-7	TGTGCCAGCTCACCTCAGATGGACAGGGGGCTGCTTAACGAGCAGTACTTC	CASSPQMDRGLLNEQYF
NA	NA	TRBV10-2	TRBJ2-2	TGCGCCAGCAGTATTTCGACGGAACAGGGGAGGTCCGGGGAGCTGTTTTTT	CASSISTEQGRSGELFF
NA	NA	TRBV28	TRBJ2-7	TGTGCCACTTGGTATCAGGCGACTCGCGAGCAGTACTTC	CATWYQATREQYF
NA	NA	TRBV28	TRBJ2-7	TGTGCCAGCAGTCGGAGGGGGAGGGACTACGAGCAGTACTTC	CASSRRGRDYEQYF
TRBD2	NA	TRBV11-2	TRBJ2-3	TGTGCCAGCAGCCCGGGACTAGCGGGGGGTTTGGAAGGCACAGATACGCAGTATTTT	CASSPGLAGGLEGTDTQYF
NA	NA	TRBV6-6	TRBJ2-7	TGTGCCAGCAGTTACGTCGACTGGGTGGCCGAGCAGTACTTC	CASSYVDWVAEQYF
NA	NA	TRBV9	TRBJ2-5	TGTGCCAGCAGCCCCGTGGGGGCCCGTACAGAGACCCAGTACTTC	CASSPVGARTETQYF
NA	NA	TRBV9	TRBJ1-4	TGTGCCAGCAGCGCCGGGGGCGCATGGGAAGAAAAACTGTTTTTT	CASSAGGAWEEKLFF
NA	NA	TRBV5-4	TRBJ1-4	TGTGCCAGCAGCTTGGAAGGCTCAGAAAAACTGTTTTTT	CASSLEGSEKLFF
TRBD1	NA	TRBV11-1	TRBJ1-2	TGTGCCAGCAGCCCACGGACAGGGAAGGGTGGCTACACCTTC	CASSPRTGKGGYTF
NA	NA	TRBV6-6	TRBJ2-3	TGTGCCAGCAGCTACCTCGGTACAGATACGCAGTATTTT	CASSYLGTDTQYF
TRBD1	few	TRBV7-2	TRBJ1-1	TGTGCCAGCAGCTCGCGGACAGGGGGGAACACTGAAGCTTTCTTT	CASSSRTGGNTEAFF
NA	medium-sized	TRBV19	TRBJ1-5	TGTGCCAGTAACCAACAGGGCAATCAGCCCCAGCATTTT	CASNQQGNQPQHF
NA	NA	TRBV13	TRBJ2-7	TGTGCCAGCAGCTCCACAACGGACCACGAGCAGTACTTC	CASSSTTDHEQYF
TRBD2	NA	TRBV6-6	TRBJ2-3	TGTGCCAGCAGCTTAGCGGGAGACTATACGCAGTATTTT	CASSLAGDYTQYF
NA	NA	TRBV27	TRBJ2-7	TGTGCCAGCAGTACAATTGAGGGAGGCGAGCAGTACTTC	CASSTIEGGEQYF
TRBD1	NA	TRBV7-3	TRBJ2-5	TGTGCCAGCAGCTTTGGGACAGAAGAGACCCAGTACTTC	CASSFGTEETQYF
NA	NA	TRBV11-2	TRBJ2-1	TGTGCCAGCAGCTCGTCGACTCCTGGTGATGAGCAGTTCTTC	CASSSSTPGDEQFF
TRBD1	NA	TRBV29-1	TRBJ2-5	TGCAGCGGTCGGACAGGGGGAGAGACCCAGTACTTC	CSGRTGGETQYF
TRBD2	NA	TRBV5-1	TRBJ2-7	TGCGCCAGCAGCTCAGAAGGACTAGCGGGAGCCGAGCAGTACTTC	CASSSEGLAGAEQYF
TRBD2	NA	TRBV7-2	TRBJ2-5	TGTGCCAGCAGCTTAGCAGCGGGGCCGGGAGGGGAGACCCAGTACTTC	CASSLAAGPGGETQYF
TRBD1	NA	TRBV4-3	TRBJ1-6	TGCGCCAGCAGCCAAGAAGACAGGGGGCATTCACCCCTCCACTTT	CASSQEDRGHSPLHF
TRBD1	NA	TRBV6-5	TRBJ1-5	TGTGCCAGCAGTCATAAGGGGACAGACAATCAGCCCCAGCATTTT	CASSHKGTDNQPQHF
NA	NA	TRBV29-1	TRBJ2-7	TGCAGCGTGAGAAGGGAGTCCACCTACGAGCAGTACTTC	CSVRRESTYEQYF
NA	NA	TRBV6-4	TRBJ2-1	TGTGCCAGCAGTGACGGGAGGTATGGTTACAATGAGCAGTTCTTC	CASSDGRYGYNEQFF
NA	NA	TRBV7-9	TRBJ2-1	TGTGCCAGCAGCTCTACGAGGGGTTGGGCAGCCTTAGGGAATGAGCAGTTCTTC	CASSSTRGWAALGNEQFF
NA	NA	TRBV18	TRBJ2-7	TGTGCCAGCTCACCGTCTCTTGGGGGAGGCCACGAGCAGTACTTC	CASSPSLGGGHEQYF
TRBD1	NA	TRBV5-6	TRBJ1-1	TGTGCCAGCAGCTTCCGGGACAGGGAGGCTTTCTTT	CASSFRDREAFF
TRBD2	once	TRBV19	TRBJ2-5	TGTGCCAGTAGTATTCTCGCGGCGGGAGGCCAAGAGACCCAGTACTTC	CASSILAAGGQETQYF
NA	few	TRBV12-5	TRBJ1-1	TGTGCTAGTGCTAACGCCCCCCCGCCCGCTTTCTTT	CASANAPPPAFF
NA	NA	TRBV5-6	TRBJ2-7	TGTGCCAGCAGCTCCGGACGGACGGGAGTTTCCTACGAGCAGTACTTC	CASSSGRTGVSYEQYF
NA	once	TRBV7-8	TRBJ2-1	TGTGCCAGCAGCACGGTTTTCCGAGGTGAGCAGTTCTTC	CASSTVFRGEQFF
TRBD2	NA	TRBV28	TRBJ2-3	TGTGCCAGCAGTTCCGCGCGACTAGCGGGAGATACGCAGTATTTT	CASSSARLAGDTQYF
TRBD1	NA	TRBV6-1	TRBJ1-4	TGTGCCAGCGCGAGGGGGCTGGCTAATGAAAAACTGTTTTTT	CASARGLANEKLFF
NA	NA	TRBV7-2	TRBJ2-1	TGTGCCAGCACCCCCGCCCCCTATGAGCAGTTCTTC	CASTPAPYEQFF